The rows below give T cell receptor beta chains drawn from one sample of a study of cytomegalovirus exposure and HLA in healthy donors. The table came from immunoSEQ multiplex PCR; TCRdb's copy has only in-frame clones and leaves some out. The sample has about 180,000 clones; around 85% are singletons. Sequenced input: PBMCs. All receptors derive from a man younger than 35 in good health and CMV-seropositive. Both conserved end residues are part of each CDR3. The D gene is left open where the match is weak. Rows give clone size only sometimes, using once, few, many, or a class for an expanded clone.

TRBJ2-7,-,-,TRBV7-8,TGTGCCAGCAGCTTATCGAGGGTCGACGAGCAGTACTTC,CASSLSRVDEQYF
TRBJ1-1,-,-,TRBV7-9,TGTGCCAGCAGCTTTTCACCGATCGGTAAGGGAGCCAGTTTCAAAGCTTTCTTT,CASSFSPIGKGASFKAFF
TRBJ2-3,-,TRBD2,TRBV9,TGTGCCAGCAGCTTAGGACTAGCGGAAAACACAGATACGCAGTATTTT,CASSLGLAENTDTQYF
TRBJ1-4,-,TRBD1,TRBV7-9,TGTGCCAGCAGCCTGGACAGGGAACAAAATGAAAAACTGTTTTTT,CASSLDREQNEKLFF
TRBJ2-1,-,-,TRBV7-3,TGTGCCAGCAGCTCCGTGGGTCGGCGGGGTGGTGGGAATGAGCAGTTCTTC,CASSSVGRRGGGNEQFF
TRBJ1-2,-,TRBD1,TRBV2,TGTGCCAGCAGTGACAGGGGGAACTATGGCTACACCTTC,CASSDRGNYGYTF
TRBJ1-4,-,-,TRBV28,TGTGCCAGCAACTCCGGGGGTGGCCGCCGTAGGGGTGAAAAACTGTTTTTT,CASNSGGGRRRGEKLFF
TRBJ2-6,-,-,TRBV7-9,TGTGCCAGCAGCTTAGTTGGACAAACAATCTCTGGGGCCAACGTCCTGACTTTC,CASSLVGQTISGANVLTF
TRBJ1-3,-,-,TRBV6-6,TGTGCCACTAGAGAGGGCCGGCTCTATGAAAACACCATATATTTT,CATREGRLYENTIYF
TRBJ2-3,-,TRBD1,TRBV28,TGTGCCAGCAGTCCCCACAGGGGGCAGGGCACAGATACGCAGTATTTT,CASSPHRGQGTDTQYF
TRBJ2-1,-,-,TRBV5-5,TGTGCCAGCAGCTTGGCATTAGCGCCTTACAATGAGCAGTTCTTC,CASSLALAPYNEQFF
TRBJ1-3,-,-,TRBV19,TGTGCCAGTAGTCCAAGGACAGAGGCTGGAAACACCATATATTTT,CASSPRTEAGNTIYF
TRBJ2-7,-,TRBD2,TRBV4-1,TGCGCCAGCAGCCTTTCCCCGACTAGCGCCTACGAGCAGTACTTC,CASSLSPTSAYEQYF
TRBJ1-2,-,-,TRBV6-5,TGTGCCAGCAGTGCAGGGAAGGCTCCTAACTATGGCTACACCTTC,CASSAGKAPNYGYTF
TRBJ2-3,-,TRBD2,TRBV30,TGTGCCTGGAGTGTGGGTCAAGCGGGGGGCGATACGCAGTATTTT,CAWSVGQAGGDTQYF
TRBJ1-5,-,TRBD1,TRBV10-1,TGCGCCAGCATAAGGAGACAGGGACTTAATCAGCCCCAGCATTTT,CASIRRQGLNQPQHF
TRBJ2-1,-,-,TRBV5-6,TGTGCCAGCAGCTTGGAACGGGGTTTGAGTTGGAATGAGCAGTTCTTC,CASSLERGLSWNEQFF
TRBJ1-5,-,-,TRBV5-8,TGTGCCAGCAGCTTAGGGGATCAGCCCCAGCATTTT,CASSLGDQPQHF
TRBJ2-5,-,-,TRBV15,TGTGCCACCAGCAGAGATAGTAGTGAAGAGACCCAGTACTTC,CATSRDSSEETQYF
TRBJ2-3,-,TRBD1,TRBV5-1,TGCGCCAGCAGCTTGGAAGGGGGCGCCGGCACAGATACGCAGTATTTT,CASSLEGGAGTDTQYF
TRBJ1-2,-,-,TRBV6-1,TGTGCCAGCACCGAGCGGGGGCGAAACTATGGCTACACCTTC,CASTERGRNYGYTF
TRBJ2-7,few,TRBD2,TRBV11-3,TGTGCCAGCAGCCTAGGGCGGGGGGACGACTACGAGCAGTACTTC,CASSLGRGDDYEQYF
TRBJ1-3,-,-,TRBV4-2,TGTGCCAGCAGCCAAGATTACATGTCTGGAAACACCATATATTTT,CASSQDYMSGNTIYF
TRBJ1-2,-,TRBD1,TRBV9,TGTGCCAGCAGCGCCGACACCGGGACAGCCTATGGCTACACCTTC,CASSADTGTAYGYTF